These T cell receptor beta chains were read from a single sample in a study of Ad26.COV2.S vaccination and SARS-CoV-2 variants. Sequenced by immunoSEQ multiplex PCR; TCRdb stores in-frame clones only, minus some. The data contain 500,000 or so clones, roughly 85% of them singletons. The sample consisted of peripheral blood, taken in a trial of Ad26.COV2.S vaccine versus placebo. These receptors all stem from a person aged 18-65 years who received the Ad26.COV2.S COVID-19 vaccine or a placebo. CDR3s include the opening cysteine and the closing phenylalanine or tryptophan. D genes are given only for firm matches. Part of the rows lack a size; the others show once, few, many or a class for expanded clones.

TRBJ2-7	-	TRBV2	-	TGTGCCAGCAGTGTTCAGGGCTGGGAGCAGTACTTC	CASSVQGWEQYF
TRBJ1-2	TRBD1	TRBV19	-	TGTGCCAGTAGTATAGACCTGGGACAGGCGCCTCGGGGCGGCTACACCTTC	CASSIDLGQAPRGGYTF
TRBJ2-7	-	TRBV11-3	-	TGTGCCAGCAGCTTATTCCCGTCCTCCTACGAGCAGTACTTC	CASSLFPSSYEQYF
TRBJ2-3	-	TRBV12-3/TRBV12-4	-	TGTGCCAGCAGCTTAATCAGGTATACGCAGTATTTT	CASSLIRYTQYF
TRBJ1-5	-	TRBV28	-	TGTGCCAGCAGCGCCGTGGGGTCGGGCAATCAGCCCCAGCATTTT	CASSAVGSGNQPQHF
TRBJ1-5	-	TRBV7-9	-	TGTGCCAGCAGAGGGGGAGGGGAGGGGTATAGCAATCAGCCCCAGCATTTT	CASRGGGEGYSNQPQHF
TRBJ2-3	TRBD1	TRBV6-5	once	TGTGCCAGCAGTCCGGGACAGGGGGCCTCCGATACGCAGTATTTT	CASSPGQGASDTQYF
TRBJ1-5	TRBD1	TRBV19	-	TGTGCCAGTAGTCTAGGGACAGGCTATTATAGCAATCAGCCCCAGCATTTT	CASSLGTGYYSNQPQHF
TRBJ1-6	-	TRBV5-6	-	TGTGCCAGCAGTCCGGGGTCCTATAATTCACCCCTCCACTTT	CASSPGSYNSPLHF
TRBJ1-6	-	TRBV9	-	TGTGCCAGCAGCCCCGTCCCGGGGAATAATTCACCCCTCCACTTT	CASSPVPGNNSPLHF
TRBJ2-7	TRBD1	TRBV14	-	TGTGCCAGCAGCCACCCTCGGGGACAGGGCTACATCGAGCAGTACTTC	CASSHPRGQGYIEQYF
TRBJ1-1	-	TRBV5-6	-	TGTGCCAGCAGCATGGGCCGCGGGCCTGAAGCTTTCTTT	CASSMGRGPEAFF
TRBJ2-1	TRBD1	TRBV5-4	-	TGTGCCAGCAGCTCAGGACAGGCCTTCTCCTACAATGAGCAGTTCTTC	CASSSGQAFSYNEQFF
TRBJ2-7	TRBD1	TRBV6-1	-	TGTGCCAGCAGTGCCGGAAAGGGACAGGGGCGGTACGAGCAGTACTTC	CASSAGKGQGRYEQYF
TRBJ1-5	-	TRBV6-7	-	TGTGCCAGCAGTTACTCGAGGCGGGGAAAGCTGCAGCCCCAGCATTTT	CASSYSRRGKLQPQHF
TRBJ2-7	TRBD2	TRBV25-1	-	TGTGCCAGCGGAAGGGGCGGGGGCTACGAGCAGTACTTC	CASGRGGGYEQYF
TRBJ2-5	TRBD1	TRBV2	-	TGTGCCAGCAACCCACCGGGACAGGGCCAAGAGACCCAGTACTTC	CASNPPGQGQETQYF
TRBJ2-3	-	TRBV10-3	-	TGTGCCATCAGTGATTATCGTAGTCGAGGTACGCAGTATTTT	CAISDYRSRGTQYF
TRBJ2-7	-	TRBV12-3/TRBV12-4	-	TGTGCCAGCAGCCCCGACTCCTACGAGCAGTACTTC	CASSPDSYEQYF
TRBJ1-4	-	TRBV29-1	-	TGCAGCGTTGACCCCGGGGGTGAAAAACTGTTTTTT	CSVDPGGEKLFF
TRBJ1-2	-	TRBV5-1	few	TGCGCCAGCAGCTTGGAGTGGGGTGGCTACACCTTC	CASSLEWGGYTF
TRBJ2-3	TRBD1	TRBV5-4	-	TGTGCCAGCAGCTTGGGATGGACAGGGGGGACAGATACGCAGTATTTT	CASSLGWTGGTDTQYF
TRBJ1-5	-	TRBV18	-	TGTGCCAGCTCACCACCAGTGTCGAGGACCCACCGGACTTATAGCAATCAGCCCCAGCATTTT	CASSPPVSRTHRTYSNQPQHF
TRBJ2-7	-	TRBV5-1	-	TGCGCCAGCAGCCCGTCGGGGGCTGGGTCCTACGAGCAGTACTTC	CASSPSGAGSYEQYF
TRBJ1-5	-	TRBV27	-	TGTGCCAGCAGTGCTACAGTGGACCTCGGAGCCCAGCATTTT	CASSATVDLGAQHF
TRBJ1-5	-	TRBV21-1	once	TGTGCCAGCGCCCGGGGTGGGAGCAATCAGCCCCAGCATTTT	CASARGGSNQPQHF
TRBJ1-2	-	TRBV7-8	-	TGTGCCAGCAGCTTAGAGGCAGGGATAAACTATGGCTACACCTTC	CASSLEAGINYGYTF
TRBJ2-3	-	TRBV27	once	TGTGCCAGCAGTCCCCATTTTAGCACAGATACGCAGTATTTT	CASSPHFSTDTQYF
TRBJ1-5	-	TRBV7-9	few	TGTGCCAGACCGGGAGATCAGCCCCAGCATTTT	CARPGDQPQHF
TRBJ2-2	TRBD1	TRBV6-1	-	TGTGCCAGCAGTGCCCCCAGGGGGTCCCGGACCGGGGAGCTGTTTTTT	CASSAPRGSRTGELFF
TRBJ2-6	-	TRBV7-2	once	TGTGCCAGCAGCTTAGTCCCTGGGGCCAACGTCCTGACTTTC	CASSLVPGANVLTF
TRBJ2-1	-	TRBV5-1	-	TGCGCCAGCAGCTTGGGGCCGCCCGGGCTAGCAGGCAATGAGCAGTTCTTC	CASSLGPPGLAGNEQFF
TRBJ1-2	-	TRBV30	few	TGTGCGACGGGGGTTGGCTACACCTTC	CATGVGYTF
TRBJ1-2	-	TRBV5-1	-	TGCGCCAGCAGCGCCCGGGAAACTAACTATGGCTACACCTTC	CASSARETNYGYTF
TRBJ2-1	-	TRBV3-1/TRBV3-2	-	TGTGCCAGCTTGGAGGGGGGAAAAAGAAATAGCGATGAGCAGTTCTTC	CASLEGGKRNSDEQFF
TRBJ2-1	-	TRBV7-3	-	TGTGCCAGCAGTCCGCCGGACTTCCCCGAGCAGTTCTTC	CASSPPDFPEQFF
TRBJ1-2	-	TRBV15	-	TGTGCCACCAGCAGAGTCGGGGCCGAGGGGTATGGCTACACCTTC	CATSRVGAEGYGYTF
TRBJ1-2	-	TRBV7-9	-	TGTGCCAGCAGCGTGGGCGGAAGCTATGGCTACACCTTC	CASSVGGSYGYTF